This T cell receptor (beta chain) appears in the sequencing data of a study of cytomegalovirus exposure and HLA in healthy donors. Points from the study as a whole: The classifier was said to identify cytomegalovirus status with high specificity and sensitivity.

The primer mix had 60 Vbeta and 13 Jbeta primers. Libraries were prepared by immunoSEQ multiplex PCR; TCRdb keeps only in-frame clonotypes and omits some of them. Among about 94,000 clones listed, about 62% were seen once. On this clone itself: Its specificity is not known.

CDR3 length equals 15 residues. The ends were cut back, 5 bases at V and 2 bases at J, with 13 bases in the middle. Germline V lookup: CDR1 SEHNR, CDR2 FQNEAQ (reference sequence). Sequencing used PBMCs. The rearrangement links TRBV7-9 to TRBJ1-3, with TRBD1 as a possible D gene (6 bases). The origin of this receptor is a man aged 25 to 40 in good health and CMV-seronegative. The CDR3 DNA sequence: TGTGCCAGCAGCAACTACAGGGCCACTGGAAACACCATATATTTT. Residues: CASSNYRATGNTIYF.